Listed below are T cell receptor beta chains from one sample, sequenced in a study of blood T cell repertoires in COVID-19. Assay used: immunoSEQ multiplex PCR; TCRdb lists only in-frame clones, some missing. The data hold 150,000 to 200,000 clones, with 88% observed a single time. Sequencing used PBMCs or T cells enriched from blood (not recorded which). These receptor sequences come from a woman under 30 who had recovered from COVID-19. The CDR3 runs from the conserved cysteine through the conserved F or W. The D gene is left open where the match is weak. Clone sizes are given selectively: once, few, many, or a class where the clone is expanded.

V,D,J,size,CDR3,DNA
TRBV6-5,TRBD1,TRBJ1-2,NA,CASSDRVYGYTF,TGTGCCAGCAGCGACAGGGTCTATGGCTACACCTTC
TRBV10-1,TRBD1,TRBJ1-1,NA,CASSESGQGDTEAFF,TGCGCCAGCAGTGAGTCGGGCCAGGGGGACACTGAAGCTTTCTTT
TRBV24-1,TRBD2,TRBJ2-2,NA,CATSGGLAANTGELFF,TGTGCCACCAGTGGGGGACTAGCGGCGAACACCGGGGAGCTGTTTTTT
TRBV11-2,NA,TRBJ1-2,NA,CASSLAGVGYTF,TGTGCCAGCAGCTTGGCAGGGGTTGGCTACACCTTC
TRBV4-2,NA,TRBJ2-7,NA,CASSQIMPTGNYEQYF,TGTGCCAGCAGCCAAATAATGCCGACTGGAAACTACGAGCAGTACTTC
TRBV27,NA,TRBJ2-7,NA,CASSSLQGPPDEQYF,TGTGCCAGCAGTTCGCTACAGGGTCCGCCAGACGAGCAGTACTTC
TRBV6-6,TRBD1,TRBJ1-2,few,CASSSGQGHGYTF,TGTGCCAGCAGTTCAGGACAGGGGCATGGCTACACCTTC
TRBV28,NA,TRBJ1-2,NA,CASSFTTGGRGYTF,TGTGCCAGCAGTTTCACGACAGGCGGTCGTGGCTACACCTTC
TRBV19,TRBD1,TRBJ2-2,NA,CASSITRDRGPGELFF,TGTGCCAGTAGTATTACCCGGGACAGGGGGCCCGGGGAGCTGTTTTTT
TRBV5-6,NA,TRBJ2-2,NA,CASSLPGGTGELFF,TGTGCCAGCAGCTTGCCCGGGGGTACCGGGGAGCTGTTTTTT
TRBV2,TRBD2,TRBJ2-3,NA,CASSDGGRGPDTQYF,TGTGCCAGCAGTGATGGGGGGAGGGGCCCAGATACGCAGTATTTT
TRBV30,TRBD2,TRBJ2-1,NA,CAWSVSQRGSSYNEQFF,TGTGCCTGGAGTGTAAGCCAGCGGGGGAGCTCCTACAATGAGCAGTTCTTC
TRBV5-1,TRBD2,TRBJ2-1,once,CASSSTGGLYNEQFF,TGCGCCAGCAGCTCCACGGGGGGGTTGTACAATGAGCAGTTCTTC
TRBV6-5,NA,TRBJ2-7,NA,CASSSLSYEQYF,TGTGCCAGCAGTTCCCTCAGCTACGAGCAGTACTTC
TRBV2,TRBD1,TRBJ1-2,once,CASSVTGANYGYTF,TGTGCCAGCAGTGTGACAGGGGCTAACTATGGCTACACCTTC
TRBV6-5,NA,TRBJ1-3,NA,CASRTAGNTIYF,TGTGCCAGCAGGACAGCTGGAAACACCATATATTTT
TRBV27,NA,TRBJ1-6,NA,CASSPQRQNNSPLHF,TGTGCCAGCAGTCCCCAAAGACAGAATAATTCACCCCTCCACTTT
TRBV7-2,NA,TRBJ1-5,NA,CASSPGGGVYQPQHF,TGTGCCAGCAGCCCAGGTGGGGGGGTTTATCAGCCCCAGCATTTT